Listed here are 15 T cell receptor beta chains from one sample, sequenced in a study of T cells in Graves' hyperthyroidism and ophthalmopathy. Amplified TCR beta CDR3 regions derived from RNA transcripts. The study used the HTBI primer set for a first-round RT-PCR of the TCR CDR3. A single record per CDR3 protein comes from TCRdb applying MiXCR to the multiplex PCR reads. Counted here are more than 75,000 distinct CDR3 sequences, just over 50% occurring once; the ten biggest clones make up 25% to 30%. The sample consisted of blood. Receptors originate from a woman aged 40 to 50 with Graves' hyperthyroidism.

Comments on this clonotype: Being one base from a much bigger clone, this may be a read error. This sequence joins TRBV5-4 and TRBJ1-6; the D is unclear. The CDR3 runs 15 residues. Germline CDR1 reads SGHNT; CDR2 reads YYREEE (reference sequence). Between the trimmed V and J ends, which lost 10 bases and 5 bases, there was a span of 19 bases. CDR3 sequence reads: CACITGGGDNSPLHF. The DNA of the CDR3 is TGTGCCTGCATCACGGGAGGAGGTGATAATTCACCCCTCCACTTT.

This clonotype appeared many times. The chain carries TRBV5-6 and TRBJ1-2; 8 nucleotides match TRBD1. CDR3 length equals 15 residues. The junction had 10 bases not matched to a gene; V was cut back by 4 bases and J by 5 bases. Germline CDR1 is SGHDT and CDR2 is YYEEEE. This CDR3 is CASSPGQGGPYGYTF. The DNA of the CDR3 is TGTGCCAGCAGCCCCGGACAGGGTGGACCGTATGGCTACACCTTC.

The gene calls are TRBV20-1 and TRBJ2-7, with D possibly TRBD1 on 6 matching bases. Germline-derived CDR1 and CDR2 are DFQATT and SNEGSKA (reference sequence). With 6 bases removed from V and 5 bases from J, the gap between germline ends came to 17 bases. This CDR3 comprises 13 residues. CDR3 in DNA: TGCAGTGCCCGGCAGGGGAGTCGGAACGAGCAGTACTTC. Translated: CSARQGSRNEQYF.

In regard to this clonotype: The CDR3 ends on some other residue instead of the conserved phenylalanine or tryptophan, so this is likely a read error. This chain connects TRBV7-6 to TRBJ2-7; D is unresolved. Trimming took off 2 bases at V and 3 bases at J, with 8 bases between the two ends. Germline CDR1 reads SGHVS; CDR2 reads FNYEAQ. The CDR3 runs to 13 residues. Here the CDR3 reads CASSLTGFYEQYS. The DNA of the CDR3 is TGTGCCAGCAGCTTAACTGGGTTCTACGAGCAGTACTCC.

Many counts were recorded for this clonotype. This chain joins TRBV7-9 and TRBJ1-1, with D tentatively TRBD1 (6 bases). Trimming pared 5 bases from V and 3 bases from J, leaving 10 bases between. Germline CDR1 SEHNR, CDR2 FQNEAQ (reference sequence). The CDR3 contains 13 residues. The CDR3 sequence is CASSIGGYTEAFF. The CDR3 coding sequence is TGTGCCAGCAGCATAGGGGGTTACACTGAAGCTTTCTTT.

This chain connects TRBV2 to TRBJ1-4; D ambiguous. Germline-derived CDR1 and CDR2 are SNHLY and FYNNEI. This CDR3 is 14 amino acids long. Trimming took off 5 bases at V and 8 bases at J, with 15 bases between the two ends. For the CDR3, the DNA is TGTGCCAGCAGTTTGAAAGGGTGGCAAGAAAAACTGTTTTTT. Translation gives CASSLKGWQEKLFF.

Of note for this clonotype: Since the CDR3 does not end with the conserved phenylalanine or tryptophan, this likely comes from a read error. No DNA is shown, since the ends of the CDR3 on it are uncertain; the CDR3 is the one TCRdb lists. The chain uses TRBV7-2 and TRBJ2-7; TRBD2, as called in the table, went unchecked against the DNA. The CDR3 adds up to 11 amino acids, both ends counted. From germline, CDR1 is SGHTA and CDR2 FQGNSA. CDR3: CASSQEVAEHY.

This clonotype was recorded only once. The rearrangement uses TRBV9 and TRBJ1-5; 7 bases match TRBD1. This CDR3 spans 14 amino acids. Trimming removed 4 bases from V and 14 bases from J; junction bases left unmatched: 15. Germline V CDR1 and CDR2: SGDLS, YYNGEE. The CDR3 sequence: CASSPGDSGRYEHF. For the CDR3, the DNA is TGTGCCAGCAGCCCCGGGGACAGTGGCCGCTACGAGCATTTT.

This clonotype was counted many times. This chain uses TRBV7-2 with TRBJ2-7, with 9 nucleotides matching TRBD1. Germline V CDR1 and CDR2: SGHTA, FQGNSA. The CDR3 consists of 15 residues. The V and J ends lost 4 bases and 3 bases, in that order; junction bases with no gene match: 7. The CDR3 is CASSSQGARLYEQYF. CDR3 bases: TGTGCCAGCAGCTCACAGGGGGCCCGCCTCTACGAGCAGTACTTC.

This clonotype showed up just a few times. This sequence joins TRBV20-1 and TRBJ2-5; the match to TRBD1 covers 7 bases. CDR3 length equals 13 residues. Losses at the gene ends were 2 bases for V and 3 bases for J; bases not matched to a gene: 3. Germline lookup yields CDR1 DFQATT and CDR2 SNEGSKA (reference sequence). CDR3 in amino acids: CSARPGQKETQYF. The CDR3, as DNA: TGCAGTGCTAGACCGGGACAGAAAGAGACCCAGTACTTC.

CDR3 in amino acids: CATGAAGTRTGELFF. As DNA, the CDR3 is TGTGCCACCGGTGCCGCCGGGACAAGGACCGGGGAGCTGTTTTTT. The chain is built from TRBV24-1 and TRBJ2-2; D is possibly TRBD1 (6 bases). The ends were cut back, 9 bases at V and 5 bases at J, with 18 bases in the middle. Per germline, CDR1 KGHDR and CDR2 SFDVKD. The CDR3 extends over 15 amino acids.

Points on this clonotype: With a much larger clone just one base away, this may be a read error. This chain connects TRBV20-1 to TRBJ1-4; D is unresolved. The CDR3 is 14 residues long. Germline lookup yields CDR1 DFQATT and CDR2 SNEGSKA (reference sequence). The CDR3 reads CSARDFLGDERLFF. DNA for the CDR3: TGCAGTGCTAGAGATTTCCTTGGTGACGAAAGACTGTTTTTT.

In its sample, this clonotype was seen many times. This chain uses TRBV5-1 with TRBJ2-5; 12 positions match TRBD2. V lost 4 bases and J lost 1; bases outside the gene matches: 8. Germline lookup yields CDR1 SGHRS and CDR2 YFSETQ. The CDR3 extends over 17 amino acids. CDR3 sequence: CASSPRLAGVSQETQYF. The DNA for the CDR3 is TGCGCCAGCAGCCCCCGACTAGCGGGAGTTTCCCAAGAGACCCAGTACTTC.

Remarks on this clonotype: This may stem from a read error, because a much larger clone lies one nucleotide away. The chain employs TRBV4-3 and TRBJ2-7; no clear D. In germline, CDR1 is LGHNA, CDR2 YSLEER. Trimming removed 1 base at V and 6 bases at J, with 16 bases between. The CDR3 consists of 15 residues. CDR3 DNA sequence: TGCGCCAGCAGCCAAGGTAGCTGGGATTGGTGCGAGCAGTACTTC. It yields the protein CASSQGSWDWCEQYF.

This clonotype appeared many times. The genes are TRBV18 and TRBJ2-7, with D perhaps TRBD1 or TRBD2 (5 bases each). CDR3 length: 15 residues. Trimming removed 1 base from V and 5 bases from J, with 15 bases in between. Germline V gives CDR1 KGHSH, CDR2 LQKENI. The CDR3: CASSPLGGDSHEQYF. The CDR3 DNA sequence: TGTGCCAGCTCACCACTTGGGGGTGATTCCCACGAGCAGTACTTC.